These T cell receptor beta chains were read from a single sample in a study of post-analysis software for immune sequencing data. TCRdb independently ran MiXCR on the PCR reads; one entry per CDR3 protein. The sample carries 820,000 or so distinct CDR3 sequences, under 70% recorded once. What was sequenced was blood. All receptors come from a girl aged 5 to 17 with multiple sclerosis. The CDR3 runs from the conserved cysteine through the conserved F or W. A D gene is named only where the DNA matches it firmly. Some rows have no size entry. The others give once, few or many, or a class for an expanded clone.

>once|TRBJ2-7|TRBV4-1|.
CASSPSPPGARSYEQYF
TGCGCCAGCAGCCCAAGCCCCCCAGGGGCTCGGAGCTACGAGCAGTACTTC
>.|TRBJ2-7|TRBV20-1|TRBD1
CSAGWTGGSYEQYF
TGCAGTGCTGGGTGGACAGGGGGCTCCTACGAGCAGTACTTC
>.|TRBJ1-2|TRBV4-1|.
CASSQETWANYGYTF
TGCGCCAGCAGCCAAGAGACGTGGGCTAACTATGGCTACACCTTC
>.|TRBJ2-7|TRBV6-1|.
CASRHLGATSHEQYF
TGTGCCAGCAGGCACCTTGGGGCCACCTCCCACGAGCAGTACTTC
>few|TRBJ2-6|TRBV5-5|.
CASSFGFSGANVLTF
TGTGCCAGCAGCTTTGGATTCTCTGGGGCCAACGTCCTGACTTTC
>few|TRBJ2-7|TRBV4-1|.
CASSQGSPPGEQYF
TGCGCCAGCAGCCAGGGATCTCCCCCTGGGGAGCAGTACTTC
>few|TRBJ2-7|TRBV6-5|TRBD2
CASANHRASGSEGQYF
TGTGCCAGCGCCAACCATCGGGCTAGCGGGAGCGAGGGGCAGTACTTC
>.|TRBJ2-7|TRBV3-1|.
CASSRLTWGYEQYF
TGTGCCAGCAGCCGCCTCACGTGGGGCTACGAGCAGTACTTC
>.|TRBJ2-7|TRBV7-6|TRBD2
CASSLTGGTSVSYEQYF
TGTGCCAGCAGCCTAACCGGGGGGACTAGCGTCTCCTACGAGCAGTACTTC
>.|TRBJ1-5|TRBV12-3/TRBV12-4|.
CASRPSGVETQHF
TGTGCCAGCAGGCCTAGCGGGGTGGAGACCCAGCATTTT
>.|TRBJ2-7|TRBV12-3/TRBV12-4|TRBD1
CASSFRNRGPYEQYF
TGTGCCAGCAGTTTCAGGAACAGGGGCCCCTACGAGCAGTACTTC
>.|TRBJ1-5|TRBV4-1|TRBD1
CASSLIALGQISNQPQHF
TGCGCCAGCAGCCTGATCGCTCTGGGACAGATTAGCAATCAGCCCCAGCATTTT
>.|TRBJ2-5|TRBV12-3/TRBV12-4|TRBD2
CASSFPGGGETQYF
TGTGCCAGCAGTTTTCCGGGAGGGGGGGAGACCCAGTACTTC
>.|TRBJ1-2|TRBV7-9|.
CASSLPTNYGYTF
TGTGCCAGCAGCTTGCCGACTAACTATGGCTACACCTTC
>few|TRBJ2-5|TRBV5-4|TRBD1
CASSIGQGQETQYF
TGTGCCAGCAGCATCGGACAGGGGCAAGAGACCCAGTACTTC
>.|TRBJ1-2|TRBV20-1|.
CSARDGTPNYGYTF
TGCAGTGCTAGAGATGGGACACCAAACTATGGCTACACCTTC
>once|TRBJ1-5|TRBV12-3/TRBV12-4|.
CASSLEGERGQPQHF
TGTGCCAGCAGTTTAGAGGGGGAGCGGGGTCAGCCCCAGCATTTT
>few|TRBJ2-7|TRBV5-1|.
CASSLGQIATYEQYF
TGCGCCAGCAGCTTGGGACAGATAGCTACCTACGAGCAGTACTTC
>once|TRBJ2-1|TRBV9|.
CASSEGVLLPYNEQFF
TGTGCCAGCAGTGAAGGGGTACTACTCCCTTACAATGAGCAGTTCTTC
>few|TRBJ2-6|TRBV29-1|TRBD2
CSVDETSGDSGANVLTF
TGCAGCGTTGATGAAACTAGCGGGGACTCTGGGGCCAACGTCCTGACTTTC
>.|TRBJ2-2|TRBV5-1|TRBD2
CASSGKAGAGASNTGELFF
TGCGCCAGCAGCGGAAAAGCGGGAGCGGGCGCTTCGAACACCGGGGAGCTGTTTTTT
>few|TRBJ2-5|TRBV29-1|TRBD1
CSVATGAWETQYF
TGCAGCGTTGCAACAGGGGCCTGGGAGACCCAGTACTTC
>.|TRBJ1-5|TRBV5-1|.
CASSTDPDQPQHF
TGCGCCAGCAGCACCGATCCGGATCAGCCCCAGCATTTT
>few|TRBJ2-7|TRBV6-5|.
CASSFGEVSSYEQYF
TGTGCCAGCAGTTTCGGAGAGGTGAGCTCCTACGAGCAGTACTTC
>.|TRBJ2-5|TRBV11-2|TRBD2
CASSHHAPGTSGSEETQYF
TGTGCCAGCAGCCACCACGCCCCTGGGACTAGCGGGAGTGAGGAGACCCAGTACTTC
>few|TRBJ2-1|TRBV4-2|.
CASSQDTQGGNEQFF
TGTGCCAGCAGCCAAGATACTCAGGGTGGCAATGAGCAGTTCTTC
>few|TRBJ2-7|TRBV7-3|.
CASSSQLTGIDEQYF
TGTGCCAGCAGCTCCCAACTTACAGGGATCGACGAGCAGTACTTC
>few|TRBJ2-5|TRBV5-1|.
CASSLPEETQYF
TGTGCCAGCAGCTTGCCAGAAGAGACCCAGTACTTC
>.|TRBJ1-2|TRBV20-1|.
CSASPPGTSGYTF
TGCAGTGCTAGCCCTCCCGGGACTAGTGGCTACACCTTC
>.|TRBJ2-1|TRBV15|.
CATSRVEDLRYNEQFF
TGTGCCACCAGCAGAGTGGAGGACCTCAGATACAATGAGCAGTTCTTC
>.|TRBJ2-5|TRBV12-3/TRBV12-4|.
CASSLGDSWGETQYF
TGTGCCAGCAGTTTAGGCGATTCGTGGGGAGAGACCCAGTACTTC
>.|TRBJ2-7|TRBV4-2|.
CASSEDPRRQYF
TGTGCCAGCAGTGAGGACCCTCGGCGGCAGTACTTC
>few|TRBJ2-7|TRBV4-1|TRBD2
CASRLRAGGVHEQYF
TGCGCCAGCAGGCTAAGAGCGGGAGGGGTCCACGAGCAGTACTTC
>.|TRBJ2-7|TRBV10-1|TRBD1
CASSEPGTGGYEQYF
TGCGCCAGCAGCGAGCCCGGGACAGGGGGCTACGAGCAGTACTTC
>.|TRBJ2-1|TRBV6-6|.
CASSYSGDSNNEQFF
TGTGCCAGCAGTTACAGCGGGGACAGCAACAATGAGCAGTTCTTC
>few|TRBJ2-1|TRBV29-1|.
CSVIPDSEQFF
TGCAGCGTCATACCGGATTCAGAGCAGTTCTTC
>once|TRBJ1-1|TRBV5-1|.
CASSFIRGDTEAFF
TGCGCCAGCAGCTTCATCCGGGGGGACACTGAAGCTTTCTTT
>.|TRBJ2-1|TRBV20-1|TRBD2
CSARPGGRNNEQFF
TGCAGTGCTCGTCCGGGGGGGCGGAACAATGAGCAGTTCTTC
>.|TRBJ2-6|TRBV5-6|.
CASSRGFSGANALTF
TGTGCCAGCAGCCGGGGGTTCTCTGGGGCCAACGCCCTGACTTTC
>few|TRBJ1-1|TRBV5-1|.
CASRPGTSNTEAFF
TGCGCCAGCCGGCCCGGGACGTCGAACACTGAAGCTTTCTTT
>.|TRBJ1-2|TRBV12-3/TRBV12-4|.
CASSINYGYTF
TGTGCCAGCAGTATTAACTATGGCTACACCTTC
>.|TRBJ1-5|TRBV7-9|.
CTSSLGGGYQPQHF
TGTACCAGCAGCTTAGGGGGGGGATATCAGCCCCAGCATTTT
>.|TRBJ1-2|TRBV10-3|TRBD1
CAISEGTGGEGGYTF
TGTGCCATCAGTGAGGGGACAGGGGGTGAAGGTGGCTACACCTTC
>.|TRBJ1-4|TRBV7-2|.
CASSLGHLATNEKLFF
TGTGCCAGCAGCTTAGGACACCTTGCAACTAATGAAAAACTGTTTTTT